Listed below are T cell receptor beta chains from one sample, sequenced in a study of beta chain features in type 1 diabetes. Assay: immunoSEQ multiplex PCR; the TCRdb copy retains only in-frame clones and omits some. The sample includes around 500,000 clones, roughly an eighth seen only once; the top ten take around 0.05%. Sequencing input: naive CD4+ T cells from blood. The receptors stem from a woman aged 18-29 years in good health. Both conserved end residues are part of each CDR3. The D gene is left open where the match is weak. Size values are once, few and many counts, or a class for expanded clones, and some rows have none.

V	size	D	J	DNA	CDR3
TRBV11-2	NA	NA	TRBJ2-5	TGTGCCAGCAGCCCCCTATGGGGACACCAAGAGACCCAGTACTTC	CASSPLWGHQETQYF
TRBV7-9	many	NA	TRBJ2-5	TGTGCCAGCAGCCCCCGGGAGACCCAGTACTTC	CASSPRETQYF
TRBV30	NA	NA	TRBJ2-2	TGTGCCTGCTCCAGGGAGGTCACCGGGGAGCTGTTTTTT	CACSREVTGELFF
TRBV7-3	few	TRBD1	TRBJ2-7	TGTGCCAGCAGCCCCGGCCCGGAGGCAGGGGGCGAGCAGTACTTC	CASSPGPEAGGEQYF
TRBV25-1	NA	TRBD1	TRBJ1-5	TGTGCCAGCAGTGGGACCCAGGGGGCGGGTCAGCCCCAGCATTTT	CASSGTQGAGQPQHF
TRBV9	NA	NA	TRBJ2-1	TGTGCCAGCAGCGTAGCGGCCAGTTACAATGAGCAGTTCTTC	CASSVAASYNEQFF
TRBV19	few	NA	TRBJ2-3	TGTGCCAGTAGTGGGGGGAAGGCAGATACGCAGTATTTT	CASSGGKADTQYF
TRBV7-2	few	TRBD2	TRBJ2-5	TGTGCCAGCAGTTTATCTACTAGCGCGAAGACCCAGTACTTC	CASSLSTSAKTQYF
TRBV2	few	NA	TRBJ2-3	TGTGCCAGCAGTGCCGACCGAGGCGAGGATACGCAGTATTTT	CASSADRGEDTQYF
TRBV29-1	few	TRBD1	TRBJ1-2	TGCAGCGTGCGACAGGGAACTAACTATGGCTACACCTTC	CSVRQGTNYGYTF
TRBV7-2	NA	NA	TRBJ2-7	TGTGCCAGCAGCTTTCAGTACGAGCAGTACTTC	CASSFQYEQYF
TRBV29-1	few	NA	TRBJ2-7	TGCAGCGGTGCCGAGTACGAGCAGTACTTC	CSGAEYEQYF
TRBV6-5	few	NA	TRBJ2-5	TGTGCCAGCAGTTACGCTGGGACAGAGACCCAGTACTTC	CASSYAGTETQYF
TRBV18	few	TRBD2	TRBJ2-1	TGTGCCAGCTCACCACCCGGGACTAGCGGTAATGAGCAGTTCTTC	CASSPPGTSGNEQFF
TRBV9	NA	NA	TRBJ2-1	TGTGCCAGCAGCCGCGTACAGGGCTACAATGAGCAGTTCTTC	CASSRVQGYNEQFF
TRBV13	NA	TRBD2	TRBJ2-5	TGTGCCAGCAGCCCAACTAGCGGGAGGGCCGGGGAAGAGACCCAGTACTTC	CASSPTSGRAGEETQYF
TRBV7-2	few	NA	TRBJ1-1	TGTGCCAGCAGCCGGAGGGCACAGGTTATATCTTTCTTT	CASSRRAQVISFF